This TCR beta chain derives from a study of blood T cell repertoires in COVID-19 (dated by TCRdb to about 2020). Turning to the overall study: Collaborator samples came from the United States, Italy and Spain and covered acute and convalescent phases of COVID-19. The prospective study material was composed of cDNA or gDNA derived from T cells, B-cell-depleted T cells, or PBMCs. The samples were drawn from two sources: the first 160 participants of the ongoing ImmuneRACE study, and 1,200 or so subjects contributed by 6 global collaborators. The repertoires were made available in a free public database intended to serve as a resource for research on the immune response to SARS-CoV-2. The sample metadata nearly always contained a de-identified subject ID, COVID-19 status, age in years and sex. Subjects who had been exposed to COVID-19, were actively infected with it, or had recovered from it provided the deeply sampled blood TCRbeta repertoires that made up the dataset. Where available, HLA class I and class II types were obtained from metadata supplied by the sample provider rather than from assay-based typing. The paper as a whole reports these results and caveats: Clinical and demographic metadata were provided uncurated, with the amount varying by source and participant.

Participants in the prospective study were enrolled through a virtual design, were aged 18 to 89 years, and lived in about 25 United States geographic areas. In the prospective study, participants were assigned to cohorts based on the clinical history participants reported in a screening survey and a study questionnaire. Exposed participants were defined as having been in contact with someone with a PCR-confirmed or clinician-diagnosed COVID-19 case within 2 weeks of study entry. In the prospective study, whole blood, serum and a nasopharyngeal or oropharyngeal swab were collected from each participant by mobile phlebotomists. Prospective study participants could optionally give additional blood draws and questionnaires over a roughly two-month period. Prospective study blood samples were shipped either frozen or at room temperature before DNA extraction. In regard to this clone: Its antigen is not yet known. Per-base qualities were not stored, and no clone one base away is much larger.

V loses 0 bases, J loses 5 bases, and the germline ends lie 11 bases apart. From the cysteine up to the phenylalanine, the CDR3 has a length of 15 residues. The only DNA kept is the CDR3, 45 bases in frame from the first base. From the germline V gene (reference sequence), CDR1 is WNHNN and CDR2 is SYGVQD. TCRbeta CDR3 regions were amplified from genomic DNA using the immunoSEQ Assay, a bias-controlled multiplex PCR. Under the source paper's analysis protocol: Within the assay, amplification of reference gene primers was used to estimate how many nucleated cells each sample contained. Sequence reads were collapsed and filtered to measure the absolute abundance of every unique TCRbeta CDR3 rearrangement. For each sample, productive Simpson clonality was calculated by taking the square root of Simpson's diversity index across productive rearrangements. TCRdb carries this immuneACCESS record with in-frame sequences only. Its versions omit some clonotypes, under half of them owing to an unresolved V gene in the studies checked, with the rest unexplained. V, J and clone size reflect that table, while D and trimming were determined from the DNA. Present in this sample are more than 200,000 clones, 88% of which were seen just once. 3.7% of the sample is held by the ten biggest clonotypes.

The V gene is TRBV10-1 and the J gene is TRBJ2-1; the D segment could be TRBD1, given 6 matching bases. Source material: PBMCs or T cells enriched from blood (not recorded which). This sequence originates from a woman aged 25 to 39 who had been exposed to COVID-19. The CDR3 protein sequence reads: CASSESQGKDNEQFF. The DNA sequence is as follows: TGCGCCAGCAGTGAGTCGCAGGGGAAGGACAATGAGCAGTTCTTC.